These 21 T cell receptor beta chains originate from one sample sequenced in a study of identical twins. TCRdb recomputed calls from the 5' RACE reads with MiXCR, one row per CDR3 protein. The table has 400,000 to 500,000 distinct CDR3 sequences, roughly 13% seen once. The same specimen was also included in a second study, on yellow fever vaccine responses in identical twins.

The sequenced sample consisted of CD4+ T cells sorted from blood. These receptors were obtained from a woman younger than 35 in good health.

This clonotype occurred many times. V gene TRBV28 combines with J gene TRBJ1-2; D may be TRBD1 (5 bases). CDR3 length: 15 amino acids. Germline lookup yields CDR1 MDHEN and CDR2 SYDVKM. The V end lost 5 bases, the J end lost 4 bases, and 17 bases lay between the germline ends. The CDR3 region is CASSLGGNTGYGYTF. The CDR3 DNA reads as TGTGCCAGCAGTCTGGGGGGGAACACAGGCTATGGCTACACCTTC.

The rearrangement joins TRBV28 to TRBJ2-7, with a tentative D call TRBD1 (5 bases). In germline, CDR1 is MDHEN, CDR2 SYDVKM. The germline V and J ends were trimmed by 8 bases and 2 bases, with 10 bases remaining between them. This CDR3 comprises 12 residues. The CDR3 DNA reads as TGTGCCAGCGGGGCAGCAACCTACGAGCAGTACTTC. It yields the protein CASGAATYEQYF.

The table lists this clonotype with a few counts. The rearrangement joins TRBV5-5 to TRBJ1-6; tentative D call: TRBD1 (5 bases). Trimming took off 4 bases at V and 6 bases at J, with 17 bases between the two ends. The germline CDR1 and CDR2 sequences are SGHKS and YYEKEE (reference sequence). The CDR3 consists of 16 residues. CDR3 sequence (DNA): TGTGCCAGCAGCGGGGGGTGGGACGCCCGTAATTCACCCCTCCACTTT. Its protein is CASSGGWDARNSPLHF.

The chain has TRBV11-2 and TRBJ2-7; either TRBD1 or TRBD2 may supply D (5 bases each). The germline V gene encodes CDR1 SGHAT and CDR2 FQNNGV. This CDR3 spans 16 amino acids. V lost 1 base, J lost 0 bases, and 13 bases lay in between. CDR3 DNA sequence: TGTGCCAGCAGCTTAGCCGGGACGAGGAGCTCCTACGAGCAGTACTTC. Amino acids: CASSLAGTRSSYEQYF.

The J gene is TRBJ2-6, the V gene TRBV15; D remains ambiguous. This CDR3 has 15 residues. Trimming stripped 1 base from V and 0 bases from J, with 4 bases between. CDR1 is LNHNV and CDR2 is YYDKDF in the germline V gene (reference sequence). CDR3 DNA sequence: TGTGCCACCAGCAGAGTGCGCTCTGGGGCCAACGTCCTGACTTTC. Its protein product is CATSRVRSGANVLTF.

The V gene is TRBV10-2, the J gene TRBJ2-7; 12 bases agree with TRBD1. CDR1 WSHSY and CDR2 SAAADI come from the germline V gene. J gave up 3 bases and V 2 bases, and 5 bases lay outside the gene matches. The CDR3 consists of 16 residues. For the CDR3, the DNA is TGCGCCAGCAGTGAGATAGGGACAGGGGGCATCTACGAGCAGTACTTC. Translation gives CASSEIGTGGIYEQYF.

This chain uses TRBV15 with TRBJ2-3, with a weak D call TRBD2 (5 bases). V was shortened by 0 bases and J by 2 bases, with 12 bases between the two germline ends. Germline values: CDR1 LNHNV, CDR2 YYDKDF (reference sequence). This CDR3 has 16 amino acids. Here the CDR3 reads CATSRDSAGSTDTQYF. CDR3 bases: TGTGCCACCAGCAGAGACTCGGCGGGCTCCACAGATACGCAGTATTTT.

This clonotype was seen more than once but under ten times. The chain carries TRBV12-3 or TRBV12-4 and TRBJ2-1, with D possibly being TRBD2 (6 bases). The germline V and J ends were trimmed by 0 bases and 7 bases, with 13 bases remaining between them. This CDR3 has 15 amino acids. The DNA for the CDR3 is TGTGCCAGCAGTTTAGCGCTAGCGACTACGAATGAGCAGTTCTTC. It yields the protein CASSLALATTNEQFF.

This clonotype has a count of ten or more. The rearrangement joins TRBV28 to TRBJ2-5; 9 bases agree with TRBD1. CDR3 size: 15 residues. The V gene end was trimmed by 8 bases and the J gene end by 5 bases; junction bases not matched to a gene: 12. From germline, CDR1 is MDHEN and CDR2 SYDVKM. In nucleotides, the CDR3 is TGTGCCAGCTCACCTCCGGGACAGGGTCTGGAGACCCAGTACTTC. This codes for CASSPPGQGLETQYF.

The V gene is TRBV7-2, the J gene TRBJ2-3; D is unresolved. Trimming removed 0 bases from V and 0 bases from J, with 10 bases in between. The CDR3 sequence is 16 residues long. The germline V gene encodes CDR1 SGHTA and CDR2 FQGNSA. The CDR3 bases are TGTGCCAGCAGCTTAGCGCCAATACCTAGCACAGATACGCAGTATTTT. This gives the protein CASSLAPIPSTDTQYF.

A few counts support this clonotype. This chain links TRBV6-9 with TRBJ2-1, with TRBD2 identical over 7 bases. After removal of 6 bases from V and 4 bases from J, the junction contained 12 bases not matched to a gene. CDR3 length: 16 residues. Per the germline V gene, CDR1 is MNHGY and CDR2 is SVAAGI. CDR3 protein: CASRPTASGVYNEQFF. The DNA of the CDR3 is TGTGCCAGCAGGCCAACTGCTAGCGGAGTTTACAATGAGCAGTTCTTC.

The chain combines TRBV20-1 with TRBJ2-1; 7 nucleotides match TRBD2. Unmatched junction bases numbered 8, after V lost 0 bases and J lost 12 bases. CDR1 and CDR2 from the germline V gene are DFQATT and SNEGSKA (reference sequence). CDR3 length: 13 amino acids. CDR3 sequence: CSARDLGPGGQFF. As DNA, the CDR3 is TGCAGTGCTAGAGATCTCGGACCGGGGGGGCAGTTCTTC.

The chain recombines TRBV20-1 with TRBJ2-5; D might be TRBD2 (5 bases). Per the germline V gene, CDR1 is DFQATT and CDR2 is SNEGSKA (reference sequence). The V end lost 2 bases, the J end lost 11 bases, and 15 bases lay between the germline ends. CDR3 size: 12 residues. CDR3 region: CSARSAVRVQYF. CDR3 in DNA: TGCAGTGCTAGATCGGCAGTGAGGGTGCAGTACTTC.

This clonotype turned up a few times. The chain combines TRBV9 with TRBJ2-1, with TRBD2 matching over 11 bases. The CDR3 spans 15 residues. The ends lost 3 bases at V and 2 bases at J; junction bases unmatched: 1. CDR1 and CDR2 from the germline V gene are SGDLS and YYNGEE. CDR3 nucleotide sequence: TGTGCCAGCAGCGCGACTAGCGGGGCCTACAATGAGCAGTTCTTC. Translated: CASSATSGAYNEQFF.

The gene calls are TRBV20-1 and TRBJ2-3, with 9 bases identical to TRBD2. CDR1 is DFQATT, CDR2 SNEGSKA, per germline (reference sequence). V trimming: 3 bases; J trimming: 2 bases; junction bases outside the gene matches: 6. The CDR3 has 15 residues. The CDR3 protein is CSARDGTSITDTQYF. The CDR3 nucleotides read TGCAGTGCTAGGGACGGGACTAGCATCACAGATACGCAGTATTTT.

This rearrangement joins TRBV19 to TRBJ1-2; TRBD1 agrees at 7 bases. The CDR3 has 14 amino acids. The V gene's germline CDR1 is LNHDA and CDR2 SQIVND (reference sequence). V trimming: 5 bases; J trimming: 2 bases; junction bases outside the gene matches: 5. The CDR3 bases are TGTGCCAGTAGTGGGGACAGCCAAAACTATGGCTACACCTTC. It specifies CASSGDSQNYGYTF.

On this clonotype itself: A read error may produce the germline difference seen at one junction end. The chain recombines TRBV2 with TRBJ2-1, with 15 bases fitting TRBD2. The CDR3 has 18 amino acids. In germline, CDR1 is SNHLY, CDR2 FYNNEI. CDR3 coding DNA: TGTGCCTGCAGTCCAGGCGTGTCGGGACTAGCGGGGGGAAATGAGCAGTTCTTC. Residues: CACSPGVSGLAGGNEQFF.

The chain links TRBV5-1 to TRBJ2-7, with 8 bases that match TRBD1. Germline V gives CDR1 SGHRS, CDR2 YFSETQ. With 0 bases clipped from V and 3 bases from J, the junction kept 8 bases outside the gene matches. This CDR3 spans 16 amino acids. The CDR3 DNA sequence: TGCGCCAGCAGCTTGGACAGGGGGACTTCGGGCTACGAGCAGTACTTC. It translates to CASSLDRGTSGYEQYF.

The chain combines TRBV4-1 with TRBJ1-4, with D tentatively TRBD1 (5 bases). Trimming stripped 2 bases from V and 4 bases from J, with 11 bases between. This CDR3 is 15 amino acids long. From germline, CDR1 is MGHRA and CDR2 YSYEKL. CDR3 in amino acids: CASSQSRVSNEKLFF. The DNA of the CDR3 is TGCGCCAGCAGCCAATCCAGGGTTAGTAATGAAAAACTGTTTTTT.

The chain employs TRBV11-2 and TRBJ2-3, with 15 bases matching TRBD2. Germline V gene sequence: CDR1 SGHAT, CDR2 FQNNGV. This CDR3 comprises 20 residues. V gave up 5 bases and J gave up 0 bases; unmatched junction bases: 12. The DNA of the CDR3 is TGTGCCAGCAGCCAAGACCTTGGGGGGACTAGCGGGAGGAGCACAGATACGCAGTATTTT. Residues: CASSQDLGGTSGRSTDTQYF.

This clonotype was seen many times. J is TRBJ2-3 and V is TRBV18; D call uncertain. Trimming pared 3 bases from V and 0 bases from J, leaving 13 bases between. Germline V CDR1 and CDR2: KGHSH, LQKENI. The CDR3 loop spans 16 amino acids. The DNA of the CDR3 is TGTGCCAGCTCACCCGAACTGAGGAAGAGCACAGATACGCAGTATTTT. Protein sequence: CASSPELRKSTDTQYF.